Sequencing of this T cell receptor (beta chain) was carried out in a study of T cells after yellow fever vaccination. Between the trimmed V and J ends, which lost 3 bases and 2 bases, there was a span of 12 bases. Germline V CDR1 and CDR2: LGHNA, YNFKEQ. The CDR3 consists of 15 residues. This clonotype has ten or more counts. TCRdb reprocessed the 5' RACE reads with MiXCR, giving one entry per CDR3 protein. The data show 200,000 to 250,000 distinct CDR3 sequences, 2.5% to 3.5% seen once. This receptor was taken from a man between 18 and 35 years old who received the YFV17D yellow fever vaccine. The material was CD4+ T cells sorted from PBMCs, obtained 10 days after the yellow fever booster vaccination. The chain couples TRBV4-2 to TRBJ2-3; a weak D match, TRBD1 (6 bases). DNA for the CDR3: TGTGCCAGCAGCCACCGGGACACCGACACAGATACGCAGTATTTT. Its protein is CASSHRDTDTDTQYF.